The subject of this entry is one T cell receptor (beta chain). The target antigen is unknown. Indicated treatment: roughly 10-day PBMC culture with coronavirus spike peptide pools or control peptides (ViraFEST assay). Germline V CDR1 and CDR2: SGHRS, YFSETQ. CDR3 length: 13 amino acids. V was trimmed by 2 bases and J by 4 bases, leaving 9 bases between them. This specimen belongs to a study of vaccination and CD4 T cells after COVID-19. Points from the study as a whole: Convalescent patients' median share of reactive clones seen only post-vaccination was around 90%. Going from roughly 21 to 40, median SARS-CoV-2-reactive clonotypes did not rise significantly.

The assay that was used to sequence DNA from cultured CD4+ T cells was the Oncomine TCR Beta short-read assay. TCRdb reprocessed the PCR reads via MiXCR and lists one record per CDR3 protein. Counted here are about 14,000 distinct CDR3 sequences, 28% occurring once; the ten biggest clones make up approximately 15%. Input material: cultured CD4+ T cells from blood. The chain uses TRBV5-1 and TRBJ1-2; no clear D gene. This TCR came from a human donor with COVID-19. As DNA, the CDR3 is TGCGCCAGCAGCTTTGGTCAGAGCTATGGCTACACCTTC. Translating it yields CASSFGQSYGYTF.